This is a list of T cell receptor beta chains from one sample in a study of response to subunit inactivated influenza vaccine. MiXCR, applied by TCRdb to the RT-PCR reads, yields one record per CDR3 protein. The table has about 520,000 distinct CDR3 sequences, approximately 6.9% seen once; the top ten hold over 10%. The specimen was PBMCs from blood, collected 23 months after vaccination. These receptors were collected from a man aged 45 to 70 who received an inactivated influenza vaccine. Each CDR3 is given without its conserved first and last residue. The order of the fields is J gene, V gene, CDR3 protein.

TRBJ1-1 TRBV6-5 ASSYSTLNTEAF
TRBJ2-3 TRBV30 AWSGGGARVDTQY
TRBJ2-1 TRBV6-5 ASSYGLAGDEQF
TRBJ2-6 TRBV6-2/TRBV6-3 ASSYGLEGLSGANVLT
TRBJ1-2 TRBV12-3/TRBV12-4 ASSGDRVYGYT
TRBJ1-1 TRBV12-3/TRBV12-4 ASSLQGVKTEAF
TRBJ2-2 TRBV7-9 ASSLALQVGQLF
TRBJ2-7 TRBV5-1 ASSPWGENEQY
TRBJ2-3 TRBV18 ASSPRASGSLRTDTQY
TRBJ1-5 TRBV20-1 SARDGRQSSNQPQH
TRBJ1-5 TRBV19 ASRLPSGAQH
TRBJ1-5 TRBV6-5 ASSYQNRGRNQPQH
TRBJ2-7 TRBV3-1 ASSLLYEGEQY
TRBJ2-3 TRBV10-2 ASSDRGFTDTQY
TRBJ1-6 TRBV6-2/TRBV6-3 ASRTGTGAISPLH
TRBJ2-1 TRBV9 ASSVGQGNEQF
TRBJ2-7 TRBV20-1 SARDPPTLEQY
TRBJ2-1 TRBV6-2/TRBV6-3 ASGTFSYNEQF
TRBJ2-1 TRBV5-6 ASSLRQGHNEQF
TRBJ2-1 TRBV7-2 ASSRSNRGNEQF
TRBJ2-7 TRBV12-3/TRBV12-4 ASSILGGFGEQY
TRBJ2-3 TRBV9 ASSPPATDTQY
TRBJ1-6 TRBV5-1 ASSLGPPRGGSPLH
TRBJ1-6 TRBV27 ASRQGSSYNSPLH
TRBJ2-7 TRBV4-2 ASSQDRLAGAEQY
TRBJ2-7 TRBV4-3 ASSQPSEQY
TRBJ2-7 TRBV10-2 ASSEWGLADTGEEY
TRBJ2-3 TRBV9 ASSPSVGDTQY
TRBJ1-6 TRBV3-1 ASSQPGQGYNSPLH
TRBJ1-1 TRBV3-1 ASSQARLGGTEAF
TRBJ1-1 TRBV20-1 SAKLGQYTEAF
TRBJ1-5 TRBV3-1 ASSQDNLMQPQH
TRBJ2-7 TRBV4-1 ASSRVLGAYEQY
TRBJ1-6 TRBV7-8 ASSLARTVYNSPLH
TRBJ1-2 TRBV12-3/TRBV12-4 ASSFQGYGGYT
TRBJ1-5 TRBV19 ASSIDLTQPQH
TRBJ2-3 TRBV5-4 ASSLILHTDTQY
TRBJ2-1 TRBV15 ATSLDSYNEQF
TRBJ2-1 TRBV5-1 ASGLAGIDPWNEQF
TRBJ2-7 TRBV2 ASSEALGTRGEQY
TRBJ1-4 TRBV3-1 ASSLRQGSTNEKLF
TRBJ2-7 TRBV5-5 ASSRDRGHTYEQY
TRBJ1-2 TRBV28 ASSLPLAATTNYGYT
TRBJ2-1 TRBV6-1 ASSLSGRADNEQF
TRBJ1-2 TRBV25-1 ASRGGGGGYT
TRBJ2-5 TRBV5-1 ASSFRRIQETQY
TRBJ2-1 TRBV5-1 ASSLAQSPNEQF
TRBJ2-3 TRBV20-1 SARGRSSGTDTQY
TRBJ2-5 TRBV20-1 SARRGRETQY
TRBJ1-2 TRBV7-9 ASSSMGSNYGYT
TRBJ1-5 TRBV24-1 ATSDGYSNQPQH